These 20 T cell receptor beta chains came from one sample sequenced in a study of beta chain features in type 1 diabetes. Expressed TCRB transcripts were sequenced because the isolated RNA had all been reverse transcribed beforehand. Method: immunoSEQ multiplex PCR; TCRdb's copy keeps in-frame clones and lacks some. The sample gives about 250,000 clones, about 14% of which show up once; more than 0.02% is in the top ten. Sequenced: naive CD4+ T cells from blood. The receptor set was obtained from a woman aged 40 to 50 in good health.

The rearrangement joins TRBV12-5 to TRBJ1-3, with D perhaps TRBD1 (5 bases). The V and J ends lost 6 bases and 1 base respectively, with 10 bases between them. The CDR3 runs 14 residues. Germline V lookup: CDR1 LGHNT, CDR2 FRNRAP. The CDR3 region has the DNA TGTGCTAGTGGCCTAGGGGATTCTGGAAACACCATATATTTT. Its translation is CASGLGDSGNTIYF.

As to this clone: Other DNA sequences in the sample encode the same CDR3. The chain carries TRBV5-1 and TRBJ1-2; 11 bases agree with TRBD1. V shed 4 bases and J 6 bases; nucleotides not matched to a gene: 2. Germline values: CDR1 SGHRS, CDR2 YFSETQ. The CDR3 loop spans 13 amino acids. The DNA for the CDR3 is TGCGCCAGCAGCCTGGGACAGGGGGATGGCTACACCTTC. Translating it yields CASSLGQGDGYTF.

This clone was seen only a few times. The DNA of the CDR3 is TGTGCCAGCTCACCAGGGCACCAAGAGACCCAGTACTTC. This sequence encodes CASSPGHQETQYF. The chain combines TRBV18 with TRBJ2-5; no clear D. Germline-derived CDR1 and CDR2 are KGHSH and LQKENI. This CDR3 comprises 13 residues. V lost 2 bases, J lost 0 bases, and 4 bases lay in between. The full variable domain, with the rest looked up from reference TRBV18 and TRBJ2-5, is NAGVMQNPRHLVRRRGQEARLRCSPMKGHSHVYWYRQLPEEGLKFMVYLQKENIIDESGMPKERFSAEFPKEGPSILRIQQVVRGDSAAYFCASSPGHQETQYFGPGTRLLVL.

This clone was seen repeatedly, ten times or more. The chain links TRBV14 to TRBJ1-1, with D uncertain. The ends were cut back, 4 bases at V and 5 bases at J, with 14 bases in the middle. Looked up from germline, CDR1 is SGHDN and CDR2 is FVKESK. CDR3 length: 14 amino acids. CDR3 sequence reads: CASSPSGRWTEAFF. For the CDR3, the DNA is TGTGCCAGCAGCCCATCCGGGAGATGGACTGAAGCTTTCTTT.

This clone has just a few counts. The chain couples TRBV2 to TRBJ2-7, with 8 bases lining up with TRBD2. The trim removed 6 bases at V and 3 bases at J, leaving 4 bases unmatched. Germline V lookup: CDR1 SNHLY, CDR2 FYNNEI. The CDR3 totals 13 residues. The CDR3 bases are TGTGCCAGCAGGAAAGGGACTAGCTACGAGCAGTACTTC. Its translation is CASRKGTSYEQYF.

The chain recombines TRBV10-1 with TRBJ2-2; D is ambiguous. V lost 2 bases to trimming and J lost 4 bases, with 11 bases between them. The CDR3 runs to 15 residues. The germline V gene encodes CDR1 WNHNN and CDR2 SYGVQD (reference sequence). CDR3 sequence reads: CASSEGSVPTGELFF. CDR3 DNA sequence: TGCGCCAGCAGTGAGGGAAGCGTGCCCACCGGGGAGCTGTTTTTT.

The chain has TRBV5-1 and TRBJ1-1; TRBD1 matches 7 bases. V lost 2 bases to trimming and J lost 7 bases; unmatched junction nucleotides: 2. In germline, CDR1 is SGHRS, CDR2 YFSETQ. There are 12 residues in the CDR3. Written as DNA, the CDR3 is TGCGCCAGCAGCTTCCGGGACAGTGAAGCTTTCTTT. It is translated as CASSFRDSEAFF. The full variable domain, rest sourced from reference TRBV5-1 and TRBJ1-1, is KAGVTQTPRYLIKTRGQQVTLSCSPISGHRSVSWYQQTPGQGLQFLFEYFSETQRNKGNFPGRFSGRQFSNSRSEMNVSTLELGDSALYLCASSFRDSEAFFGQGTRLTVV.

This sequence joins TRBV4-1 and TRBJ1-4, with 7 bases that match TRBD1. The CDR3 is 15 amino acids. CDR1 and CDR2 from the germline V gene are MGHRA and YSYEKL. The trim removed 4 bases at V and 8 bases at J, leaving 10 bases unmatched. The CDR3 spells CASSRSTGSGEKLFF. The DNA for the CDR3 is TGCGCCAGCAGCCGATCGACAGGGTCGGGCGAAAAACTGTTTTTT.

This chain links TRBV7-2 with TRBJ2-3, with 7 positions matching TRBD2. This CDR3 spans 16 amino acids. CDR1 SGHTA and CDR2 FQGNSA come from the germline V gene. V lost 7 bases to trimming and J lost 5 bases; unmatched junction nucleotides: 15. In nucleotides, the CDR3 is TGTGCCAGCACCCTTCGCCCCCGCGGGGGAGGAGATACGCAGTATTTT. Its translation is CASTLRPRGGGDTQYF.

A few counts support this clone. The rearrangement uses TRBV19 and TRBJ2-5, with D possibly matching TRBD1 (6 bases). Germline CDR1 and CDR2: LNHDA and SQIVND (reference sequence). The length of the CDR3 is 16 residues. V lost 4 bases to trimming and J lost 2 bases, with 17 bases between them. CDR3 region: CASSKGVGTQQETQYF. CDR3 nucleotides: TGTGCCAGTAGTAAGGGGGTAGGGACCCAACAAGAGACCCAGTACTTC.

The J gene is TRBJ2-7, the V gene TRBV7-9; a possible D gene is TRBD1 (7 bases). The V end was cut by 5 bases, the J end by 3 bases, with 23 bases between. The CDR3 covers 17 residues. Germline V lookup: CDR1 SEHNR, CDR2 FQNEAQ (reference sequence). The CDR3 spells CASSQGGPGRESYEQYF. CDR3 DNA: TGTGCCAGCAGCCAAGGGGGCCCGGGACGGGAGAGCTACGAGCAGTACTTC.

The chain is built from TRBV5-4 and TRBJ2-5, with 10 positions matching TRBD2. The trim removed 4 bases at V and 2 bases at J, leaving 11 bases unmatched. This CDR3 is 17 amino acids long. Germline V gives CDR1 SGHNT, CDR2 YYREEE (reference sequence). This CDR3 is CASSLGGAGGYQETQYF. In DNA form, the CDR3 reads TGTGCCAGCAGCCTAGGAGGAGCGGGGGGGTATCAAGAGACCCAGTACTTC.

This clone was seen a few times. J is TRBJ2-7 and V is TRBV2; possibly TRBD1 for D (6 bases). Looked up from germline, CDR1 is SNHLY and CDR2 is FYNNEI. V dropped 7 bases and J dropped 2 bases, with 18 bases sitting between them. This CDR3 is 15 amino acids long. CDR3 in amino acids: CASNLVGGGTYEQYF. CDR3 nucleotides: TGTGCCAGCAATCTAGTAGGGGGTGGTACCTACGAGCAGTACTTC.

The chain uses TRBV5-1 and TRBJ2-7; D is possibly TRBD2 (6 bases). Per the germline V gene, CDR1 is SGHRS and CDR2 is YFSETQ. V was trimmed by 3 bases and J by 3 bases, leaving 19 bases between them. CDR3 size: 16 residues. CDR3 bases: TGCGCCAGCAGCTCGACGCGGGACTCCGGACACTACGAGCAGTACTTC. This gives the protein CASSSTRDSGHYEQYF.

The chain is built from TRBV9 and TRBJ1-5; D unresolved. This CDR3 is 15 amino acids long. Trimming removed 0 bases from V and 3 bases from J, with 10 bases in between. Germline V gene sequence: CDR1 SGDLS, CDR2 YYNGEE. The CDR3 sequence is CASSVGEGFNQPQHF. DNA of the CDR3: TGTGCCAGCAGCGTAGGGGAGGGCTTCAATCAGCCCCAGCATTTT.

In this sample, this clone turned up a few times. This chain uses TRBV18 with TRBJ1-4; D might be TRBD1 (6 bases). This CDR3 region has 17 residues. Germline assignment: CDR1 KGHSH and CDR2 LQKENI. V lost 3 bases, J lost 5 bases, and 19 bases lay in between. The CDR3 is CASSPILGAQVNEKLFF. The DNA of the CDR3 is TGTGCCAGCTCACCGATATTGGGGGCGCAGGTGAATGAAAAACTGTTTTTT.

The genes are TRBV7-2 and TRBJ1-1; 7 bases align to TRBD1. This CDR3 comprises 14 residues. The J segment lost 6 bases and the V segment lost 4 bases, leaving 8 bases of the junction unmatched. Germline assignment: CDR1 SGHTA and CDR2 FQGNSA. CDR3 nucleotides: TGTGCCAGCAGCTCGGGACAGCTTGGCGCTGAAGCTTTCTTT. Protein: CASSSGQLGAEAFF.

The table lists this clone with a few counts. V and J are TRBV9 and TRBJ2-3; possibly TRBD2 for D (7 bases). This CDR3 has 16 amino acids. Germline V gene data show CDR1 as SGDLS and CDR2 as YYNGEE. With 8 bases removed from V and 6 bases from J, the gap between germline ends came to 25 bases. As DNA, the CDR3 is TGTGCCAGTGCGCGGGGGCCCGGAGACCCACCCGATACGCAGTATTTT. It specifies CASARGPGDPPDTQYF.

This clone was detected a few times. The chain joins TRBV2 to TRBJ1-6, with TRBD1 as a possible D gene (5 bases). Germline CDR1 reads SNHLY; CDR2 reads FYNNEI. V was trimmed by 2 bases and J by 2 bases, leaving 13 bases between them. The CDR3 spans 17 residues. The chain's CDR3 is CASSERGGEAYNSPLHF. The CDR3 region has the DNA TGTGCCAGCAGTGAACGGGGAGGGGAGGCCTATAATTCACCCCTCCACTTT.

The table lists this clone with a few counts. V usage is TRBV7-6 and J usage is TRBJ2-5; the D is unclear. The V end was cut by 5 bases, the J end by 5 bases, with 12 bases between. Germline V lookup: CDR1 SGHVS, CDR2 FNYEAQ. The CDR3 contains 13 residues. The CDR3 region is CASSPGVLETQYF. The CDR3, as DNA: TGTGCCAGCAGCCCCGGAGTTTTGGAGACCCAGTACTTC.